A single sample is the source of the 17 T cell receptor beta chains below, sequenced in a study of blood T cell repertoires in COVID-19. The repertoire was sequenced with immunoSEQ multiplex PCR; TCRdb's copy has only in-frame clones and lacks some. The table lists over 200,000 clones, 70% to 90% of them singletons, with approximately 1.9% in the top ten. Sequences were obtained from PBMCs or T cells enriched from blood (not recorded which). These receptors came from a woman aged 45-59 years who had recovered from COVID-19.

Details on this clone: Germline is not matched at one junction end, which may reflect a read error. J is TRBJ2-5 and V is TRBV7-7; the match to TRBD2 covers 14 bases. The germline V gene encodes CDR1 SSHAT and CDR2 FNYEAQ (reference sequence). The CDR3 spans 16 residues. The CDR3, as DNA: TGTGCTAGCAGCTTAGGGACTAGCGGGAGTCAAGAGACCCAGTACTTC. Its translation is CASSLGTSGSQETQYF.

This rearrangement joins TRBV10-2 to TRBJ2-6; the D gene is possibly TRBD1 (6 bases). Germline V gene lookup returns CDR1 WSHSY and CDR2 SAAADI. The CDR3 has 16 residues. Trimming removed 9 bases at V and 0 bases at J, with 15 bases between. For the CDR3, the DNA is TGCGCCAGATCCTCAGGGGAGATCTCTGGGGCCAACGTCCTGACTTTC. Translated: CARSSGEISGANVLTF.

This clone was counted a few times. This chain connects TRBV28 to TRBJ1-6, with D perhaps TRBD1 (5 bases). V lost 7 bases and J lost 0, with 10 bases in between. The CDR3 sequence is 15 residues long. The V gene's germline CDR1 is MDHEN and CDR2 SYDVKM. CDR3 nucleotide sequence: TGTGCCAGCATTGGGGGGAACTCCTATAATTCACCCCTCCACTTT. Translating it yields CASIGGNSYNSPLHF.

The chain joins TRBV3-1 (or the pseudogene TRBV3-2) to TRBJ2-3; perhaps TRBD2 as D (5 bases). Germline V gene data show CDR1 as LGHDT and CDR2 as YNNKEL (reference sequence). V was cut by 1 base and J by 2 bases, with 13 bases left in between. The CDR3 totals 16 residues. CDR3 loop: CASSQVRGGFTDTQYF. The DNA of the CDR3 is TGTGCCAGCAGCCAAGTTCGGGGTGGTTTCACAGATACGCAGTATTTT.

The rearrangement joins TRBV28 to TRBJ2-3; a weak D match, TRBD2 (5 bases). CDR3 size: 12 residues. Per the germline V gene, CDR1 is MDHEN and CDR2 is SYDVKM. Trimming removed 5 bases at V and 9 bases at J, with 12 bases between. CDR3 in DNA: TGTGCCAGCAGTCCGGACTTGGGGACGCAGTATTTT. Amino acids: CASSPDLGTQYF.

This chain uses TRBV19 with TRBJ2-1, with 8 bases fitting TRBD2. Germline values: CDR1 LNHDA, CDR2 SQIVND (reference sequence). J lost 9 bases, V lost 10 bases, and 11 bases had no gene match. The CDR3 has 13 residues. CDR3 sequence (DNA): TGTGCCACCACTCCGGGACTAGTGGGTGAGCAGTTCTTC. It yields the protein CATTPGLVGEQFF.

The V and J genes are TRBV30 and TRBJ2-7; D is uncertain. The germline V and J ends were trimmed by 1 base and 6 bases, with 10 bases remaining between them. CDR1 is GTSNPN and CDR2 is SVGIG in the germline V gene (reference sequence). The CDR3 spans 12 residues. The CDR3 protein is CAWSDLLSEQYF. In DNA form, the CDR3 reads TGTGCCTGGAGTGATTTATTGAGCGAGCAGTACTTC.

The chain recombines TRBV1 with TRBJ2-5; whether TRBD2, the table's D call, matches the DNA was not checked. TRBV1 is termed a pseudogene. The CDR3 is 17 amino acids. The CDR3 here is CTSSQGVSGRAGETQYF. The CDR3 DNA reads TGCACCAGCAGCCAAGGGGTTTCCGGGAGGGCCGGGGAGACCCAGTACTTC.

The genes are TRBV6-5 and TRBJ2-3; TRBD2 aligns across 7 bases. Per the germline V gene, CDR1 is MNHEY and CDR2 is SVGAGI. The CDR3 has 14 amino acids. V was pared by 6 bases and J by 0 bases, with 3 bases of the junction left unmatched. CDR3 sequence reads: CASSGLVSTDTQYF. In nucleotides, the CDR3 is TGTGCCAGCAGCGGACTAGTTAGCACAGATACGCAGTATTTT.

There are a few counts of this clone. The chain carries TRBV2 and TRBJ1-2; 7 nucleotides line up with TRBD1. This CDR3 has 13 amino acids. V lost 6 bases to trimming and J lost 7 bases; unmatched junction nucleotides: 8. The V gene's germline CDR1 is SNHLY and CDR2 FYNNEI. CDR3 residues: CASSLQGRAGYTF. The CDR3 DNA reads as TGTGCCAGCAGCCTACAGGGGCGGGCTGGCTACACCTTC. Supplemented by reference TRBV2 and TRBJ1-2, the full variable domain reads EPEVTQTPSHQVTQMGQEVILRCVPISNHLYFYWYRQILGQKVEFLVSFYNNEISEKSEIFDDQFSVERPDGSNFTLKIRSTKLEDSAMYFCASSLQGRAGYTFGSGTRLTVV.

CDR3 bases: TGTGCCAGCAGCTTGGAACAGGGGGCTATATATGAGGAAGCTTTCTTT. Its protein product is CASSLEQGAIYEEAFF. The genes are TRBV5-5 and TRBJ1-1; 9 bases are shared with TRBD1. Germline CDR1 and CDR2: SGHKS and YYEKEE (reference sequence). This CDR3 has 16 amino acids. V lost 0 bases to trimming and J lost 8 bases; unmatched junction nucleotides: 11.

This clone was observed a single time. V usage is TRBV7-9 and J usage is TRBJ1-2; D possibly corresponds to TRBD1 (5 bases). Trimming left V 6 bases short and J 4 bases short, with 15 bases between. The CDR3 is made up of 14 amino acids. Germline loops: CDR1 SEHNR, CDR2 FQNEAQ (reference sequence). CDR3 in DNA: TGTGCCAGCAGGCTGACGGCGGGGGGCTATGGCTACACCTTC. It encodes CASRLTAGGYGYTF.

This clone was observed a single time. The rearrangement uses TRBV5-8 and TRBJ2-5; tentatively, D is TRBD2 (7 bases). The CDR3 contains 16 residues. CDR1 and CDR2 from the germline V gene are SGHTS and YDEGEE. The V gene lost 0 bases and the J gene lost 1 base, with 13 bases spanning the gap. DNA of the CDR3: TGTGCCAGCAGCTTGGCCGCAGGGGAGGGCCAAGAGACCCAGTACTTC. It yields the protein CASSLAAGEGQETQYF.

The chain links TRBV5-4 to TRBJ2-3, with D possibly matching TRBD2 (6 bases). The germline V and J ends were trimmed by 5 bases and 1 base, with 11 bases remaining between them. This CDR3 region has 14 residues. The germline gives CDR1 SGHNT, CDR2 YYREEE (reference sequence). CDR3 region: CASRWDSRTDTQYF. For the CDR3, the DNA is TGTGCCAGCAGATGGGACTCGCGCACAGATACGCAGTATTTT. The variable domain in full, with the rest retrieved from reference TRBV5-4 and TRBJ2-3, is ETGVTQSPTHLIKTRGQQVTLRCSSQSGHNTVSWYQQALGQGPQFIFQYYREEENGRGNFPPRFSGLQFPNYSSELNVNALELDDSALYLCASRWDSRTDTQYFGPGTRLTVL.

The genes are TRBV5-4 and TRBJ2-5, with a possible D match to TRBD1 (5 bases). CDR1 is SGHNT and CDR2 is YYREEE in the germline V gene (reference sequence). V was cut by 1 base and J by 2 bases, with 9 bases left in between. The CDR3 runs to 14 residues. DNA for the CDR3: TGTGCCAGCAGCTTGATGACAGAACAAGAGACCCAGTACTTC. Its protein product is CASSLMTEQETQYF. The full variable domain, in which reference TRBV5-4 and TRBJ2-5 provide the parts outside the CDR3, is ETGVTQSPTHLIKTRGQQVTLRCSSQSGHNTVSWYQQALGQGPQFIFQYYREEENGRGNFPPRFSGLQFPNYSSELNVNALELDDSALYLCASSLMTEQETQYFGPGTRLLVL.

This chain links TRBV5-1 with TRBJ2-3, with 7 bases that match TRBD2. The CDR3 has 15 residues. The trim removed 4 bases at V and 4 bases at J, leaving 9 bases unmatched. The germline V gene encodes CDR1 SGHRS and CDR2 YFSETQ. The CDR3 region is CASSLKTSLADTQYF. In DNA form, the CDR3 reads TGCGCCAGCAGCCTGAAGACTAGCCTCGCAGATACGCAGTATTTT.

The genes are TRBV2 and TRBJ2-2; 8 bases line up with TRBD1. The CDR3 has 13 amino acids. Germline V gene lookup returns CDR1 SNHLY and CDR2 FYNNEI. Trimming took 11 bases from V and 6 from J; bases not matched to a gene: 8. CDR3: CADSGTGPGELFF. In DNA, the CDR3 is TGTGCCGACTCCGGGACAGGTCCCGGGGAGCTGTTTTTT.